Listed here are 25 T cell receptor beta chains from one sample, sequenced in a study of blood T cell repertoires in COVID-19. This table comes from immunoSEQ multiplex PCR, and its TCRdb copy is limited to in-frame clones, with some not included. This table holds 400,000 to 450,000 clones, roughly 88% found once. The sample comprised peripheral blood. All receptors derive from a woman aged 50 to 60 with COVID-19, enrolled during active disease.

The chain combines TRBV19 with TRBJ1-1; D remains unclear. Germline V CDR1 and CDR2: LNHDA, SQIVND (reference sequence). This CDR3 region has 13 residues. Trimming pared 6 bases from V and 4 bases from J, leaving 12 bases between. The CDR3 protein is CASSNTGSTEAFF. The CDR3 DNA follows: TGTGCCAGTAGCAACACCGGGTCCACTGAAGCTTTCTTT.

V and J are TRBV7-2 and TRBJ2-5, with 7 bases lining up with TRBD2. Looked up from germline, CDR1 is SGHTA and CDR2 is FQGNSA. There are 18 residues in the CDR3. V dropped 2 bases and J dropped 2; count of bases not matched to a gene: 14. The CDR3 region has the DNA TGTGCCAGCAGCTTACGGCCTTTGTATGCGGGGGAGCAAGAGACCCAGTACTTC. It yields the protein CASSLRPLYAGEQETQYF.

The chain recombines TRBV18 with TRBJ1-2; TRBD1 matches 7 bases. Trimming at V came to 5 bases and at J to 4 bases, leaving 10 bases not matched to a gene. CDR1 and CDR2 from the germline V gene are KGHSH and LQKENI. This CDR3 has 15 amino acids. This chain's CDR3 is CASSVGPGQSYGYTF. The CDR3, as DNA: TGTGCCAGCTCAGTCGGGCCGGGACAGTCCTATGGCTACACCTTC. Based on the CDR3 plus reference TRBV18 and TRBJ1-2, the full variable domain is NAGVMQNPRHLVRRRGQEARLRCSPMKGHSHVYWYRQLPEEGLKFMVYLQKENIIDESGMPKERFSAEFPKEGPSILRIQQVVRGDSAAYFCASSVGPGQSYGYTFGSGTRLTVV.

The gene calls are TRBV12-3 or TRBV12-4 and TRBJ2-7; a weak D match, TRBD2 (5 bases). This CDR3 spans 12 amino acids. Between the trimmed V and J ends, which lost 4 bases and 3 bases, there was a span of 7 bases. The CDR3 here is CASSWTDYEQYF. The CDR3 region has the DNA TGTGCCAGCAGTTGGACTGACTACGAGCAGTACTTC.

The rearrangement joins TRBV9 to TRBJ1-1; no clear D. In germline, CDR1 is SGDLS, CDR2 YYNGEE. V lost 3 bases, J lost 1 base, and 10 bases lay in between. The CDR3 is 14 amino acids. The CDR3: CASSGWAQNTEAFF. The CDR3 DNA reads as TGTGCCAGCAGCGGGTGGGCACAGAACACTGAAGCTTTCTTT.

This rearrangement joins TRBV6-1 to TRBJ2-2; 7 bases align to TRBD1. V gave up 3 bases and J gave up 7 bases; unmatched junction bases: 8. The CDR3 spans 15 residues. Germline CDR1 reads MNHNS; CDR2 reads SASEGT. The DNA of the CDR3 is TGTGCCAGCAGTGATATTACAGGGGTTCTCGGGGAGCTGTTTTTT. As protein: CASSDITGVLGELFF.

The genes are TRBV3-1 (or the pseudogene TRBV3-2) and TRBJ2-3; 11 positions match TRBD2. The germline V gene encodes CDR1 LGHDT and CDR2 YNNKEL (reference sequence). Trimming cost V 4 bases and J 8 bases; bases outside gene matches: 8. CDR3 size: 15 residues. The DNA for the CDR3 is TGTGCCAGCAGCCCGGGGACTAGCGGTCCAAGTACGCAGTATTTT. Its protein product is CASSPGTSGPSTQYF.

This clone was counted between two and nine times. The gene calls are TRBV7-9 and TRBJ1-3, with D maybe TRBD1 (6 bases). This CDR3 is built from 16 residues. Germline loops: CDR1 SEHNR, CDR2 FQNEAQ (reference sequence). The V gene lost 4 bases and the J gene lost 0 bases, with 13 bases spanning the gap. The CDR3 is CASSSGGPSSGNTIYF. The DNA for the CDR3 is TGTGCCAGCAGCTCGGGGGGCCCAAGCTCTGGAAACACCATATATTTT. The full variable domain, with the rest looked up from reference TRBV7-9 and TRBJ1-3, is DTGVSQNPRHKITKRGQNVTFRCDPISEHNRLYWYRQTLGQGPEFLTYFQNEAQLEKSRLLSDRFSAERPKGSFSTLEIQRTEQGDSAMYLCASSSGGPSSGNTIYFGEGSWLTVV.

The chain joins TRBV5-6 to TRBJ1-2; no clear D. This CDR3 region has 14 residues. Germline V CDR1 and CDR2: SGHDT, YYEEEE. V lost 0 bases and J 7 bases, leaving 13 bases between the germline ends. CDR3 nucleotides: TGTGCCAGCAGCTTGGTCGGAGTCGGCCCTGGCTACACCTTC. Translation gives CASSLVGVGPGYTF.

The genes are TRBV29-1 and TRBJ1-1; 10 positions agree with TRBD1. The CDR3 is 13 residues long. The ends lost 7 bases at V and 3 bases at J; junction bases unmatched: 5. In germline, CDR1 is SQVTM, CDR2 ANQGSEA. DNA for the CDR3: TGCAGCGCCCTGGGACAGGGGTACACTGAAGCTTTCTTT. This codes for CSALGQGYTEAFF.

The V and J genes are TRBV9 and TRBJ1-2, with 8 positions matching TRBD1. The CDR3 extends over 16 amino acids. Germline CDR1 SGDLS, CDR2 YYNGEE. V was pared by 2 bases and J by 4 bases, with 10 bases of the junction left unmatched. CDR3 DNA sequence: TGTGCCAGCAGCGTCCACCCGGGACAGGCCTTCTATGGCTACACCTTC. This translates into CASSVHPGQAFYGYTF.

The genes are TRBV6-5 and TRBJ2-5; 13 bases fit TRBD2. Per the germline V gene, CDR1 is MNHEY and CDR2 is SVGAGI. V was pared by 4 bases and J by 5 bases, with 7 bases of the junction left unmatched. The CDR3 has 16 amino acids. The CDR3 sequence: CASSSGLAGAEETQYF. In DNA, the CDR3 is TGTGCCAGCAGTTCCGGACTAGCGGGGGCGGAGGAGACCCAGTACTTC.

The chain employs TRBV30 and TRBJ2-3; TRBD2 matches at 8 bases. With 2 bases clipped from V and 5 bases from J, the junction kept 6 bases outside the gene matches. The CDR3 sequence is 14 residues long. CDR1 GTSNPN and CDR2 SVGIG come from the germline V gene (reference sequence). DNA for the CDR3: TGTGCCTGGAGTCTCGGGGGGGCCGGAGATACGCAGTATTTT. Protein sequence: CAWSLGGAGDTQYF.

The chain is built from TRBV11-2 and TRBJ2-6; no clear D gene. Germline V CDR1 and CDR2: SGHAT, FQNNGV. Trimming removed 1 base at V and 1 base at J, with 8 bases between. This CDR3 spans 16 amino acids. The CDR3 region is CASSLVSGSGANVLTF. The CDR3 DNA is TGTGCCAGCAGCTTAGTGTCCGGGTCTGGGGCCAACGTCCTGACTTTC.

The rearrangement links TRBV20-1 to TRBJ2-1; the match to TRBD2 covers 12 bases. Trimming took 3 bases from V and 6 from J; bases not matched to a gene: 3. CDR1 is DFQATT and CDR2 is SNEGSKA in the germline V gene (reference sequence). The CDR3 consists of 14 residues. The CDR3 protein is CSASVLAGGNEQFF. CDR3 coding DNA: TGCAGTGCTAGTGTACTAGCGGGGGGCAATGAGCAGTTCTTC.

The chain carries TRBV2 and TRBJ1-1, with 7 positions matching TRBD1. There are 11 residues in the CDR3. Germline V gene data show CDR1 as SNHLY and CDR2 as FYNNEI. The J segment lost 10 bases and the V segment lost 1 base, leaving 0 bases of the junction unmatched. CDR3 protein: CASSEGTGAFF. CDR3 nucleotide sequence: TGTGCCAGCAGTGAAGGGACAGGAGCTTTCTTT.

The V and J genes are TRBV28 and TRBJ1-4; no reliable D call. CDR3 length: 14 amino acids. The ends were cut back, 3 bases at V and 10 bases at J, with 15 bases in the middle. CDR1 and CDR2 from the germline V gene are MDHEN and SYDVKM. The CDR3 DNA is TGTGCCAGCAGTTTTGGTCCCGTTCCCGGAAAACTGTTTTTT. This sequence encodes CASSFGPVPGKLFF.

The chain combines TRBV19 with TRBJ1-1; perhaps TRBD1 as D (5 bases). The CDR3 runs to 13 residues. Trimming took 6 bases from V and 0 from J, leaving 8 bases between them. Germline V gene sequence: CDR1 LNHDA, CDR2 SQIVND (reference sequence). CDR3 nucleotides: TGTGCCAGTAGCCTGACAGTGAACACTGAAGCTTTCTTT. It yields the protein CASSLTVNTEAFF.

The chain combines TRBV6-5 with TRBJ1-3; D is possibly TRBD1 (6 bases). The CDR3 has 15 amino acids. Per germline, CDR1 MNHEY and CDR2 SVGAGI. V dropped 5 bases and J dropped 2 bases, with 13 bases sitting between them. For the CDR3, the DNA is TGTGCCAGCAGTCCTCGGACAGTTACTGGAAACACCATATATTTT. Translated, it gives CASSPRTVTGNTIYF.

The chain links TRBV4-1 to TRBJ1-4; the D gene is possibly TRBD1 (6 bases). The CDR3 covers 16 residues. Germline V gives CDR1 MGHRA, CDR2 YSYEKL. V was cut by 1 base and J by 4 bases, with 13 bases left in between. The CDR3: CASSQVSGVNNEKLFF. CDR3 nucleotide sequence: TGCGCCAGCAGCCAAGTTTCAGGGGTAAATAATGAAAAACTGTTTTTT.

The chain employs TRBV5-6 and TRBJ1-2, with 9 positions matching TRBD1. The CDR3 totals 14 residues. CDR1 SGHDT and CDR2 YYEEEE come from the germline V gene. The trim removed 6 bases at V and 7 bases at J, leaving 10 bases unmatched. The CDR3 DNA follows: TGTGCCAGCACCCACAGGGGGCAAGCGGTTGGCTACACCTTC. Translation gives CASTHRGQAVGYTF.

The chain uses TRBV24-1 and TRBJ2-3; no definite D call. The germline gives CDR1 KGHDR, CDR2 SFDVKD. This CDR3 has 16 amino acids. V gave up 4 bases and J gave up 1 base, with 14 bases separating them. CDR3 region: CATSDATRVGTDTQYF. CDR3 nucleotides: TGTGCCACCAGTGACGCCACTCGGGTAGGCACAGATACGCAGTATTTT.

The chain uses TRBV6-5 and TRBJ1-5, with 7 bases that match TRBD1. Germline V gene lookup returns CDR1 MNHEY and CDR2 SVGAGI. With V trimmed by 7 bases and J by 0 bases, 6 bases remained unmatched. There are 15 residues in the CDR3. CDR3 region: CASTTGQFSNQPQHF. CDR3 DNA sequence: TGTGCCAGCACAACGGGACAGTTTAGCAATCAGCCCCAGCATTTT.

The V gene is TRBV2, the J gene TRBJ2-1; D possibly corresponds to TRBD2 (5 bases). The V end was cut by 8 bases, the J end by 5 bases, with 13 bases between. Per germline, CDR1 SNHLY and CDR2 FYNNEI. CDR3 length: 13 amino acids. The CDR3 loop is CASEGVHDNEQFF. In DNA form, the CDR3 reads TGTGCCAGCGAGGGAGTTCACGACAATGAGCAGTTCTTC. The complete variable domain, with remaining parts taken from reference TRBV2 and TRBJ2-1, reads EPEVTQTPSHQVTQMGQEVILRCVPISNHLYFYWYRQILGQKVEFLVSFYNNEISEKSEIFDDQFSVERPDGSNFTLKIRSTKLEDSAMYFCASEGVHDNEQFFGPGTRLTVL.

This sequence joins TRBV28 and TRBJ1-4; 7 bases line up with TRBD1. Germline V gene data show CDR1 as MDHEN and CDR2 as SYDVKM. This CDR3 contains 15 residues. The junction had 11 bases not matched to a gene; V was cut back by 5 bases and J by 8 bases. The CDR3 DNA is TGTGCCAGCAGTCCCTCGGGCAGGGGGAAGGAAAAACTGTTTTTT. Its translation: CASSPSGRGKEKLFF.